These T cell receptor beta chains were read from a single sample in a study of blood T cell repertoires in COVID-19. Sequencing used immunoSEQ multiplex PCR; TCRdb keeps in-frame clones, though not all of them. The table has about 97,000 clones, 80% to 95% seen once. Sequencing was done on a sample of peripheral blood. The receptors shown here come from a woman aged 50 to 60 with COVID-19, enrolled during active disease. Each CDR3 is given with its conserved first and last residue. The D gene is left open where the match is weak. The size of a clone is reported for some rows only, either as once, few or many, or as a class for expanded clones.

V	D	size	J	CDR3	DNA
TRBV7-3	TRBD1	NA	TRBJ2-1	CASSFGTGGLDEQFF	TGTGCCAGCAGTTTCGGGACAGGGGGTCTAGATGAGCAGTTCTTC
TRBV10-2	TRBD2	few	TRBJ2-1	CASSERGGLAGMGNEQFF	TGCGCCAGCAGTGAGAGGGGGGGGCTAGCGGGTATGGGAAATGAGCAGTTCTTC
TRBV5-1	TRBD1	few	TRBJ1-2	CASSLPDRGMGYGYTF	TGCGCCAGCAGCTTGCCGGACAGGGGAATGGGATATGGCTACACCTTC
TRBV5-1	TRBD1	NA	TRBJ2-7	CASSFRQGDYEQYF	TGCGCCAGCAGCTTCCGACAGGGGGATTACGAGCAGTACTTC
TRBV18	TRBD1	NA	TRBJ1-1	CASSRSTGGGTEAFF	TGTGCCAGCTCACGATCCACAGGGGGTGGAACTGAAGCTTTCTTT
TRBV19	TRBD1	NA	TRBJ1-4	CASTDTGDLTNEKLFF	TGTGCCAGTACCGATACAGGGGATCTGACTAATGAAAAACTGTTTTTT
TRBV12-5	NA	once	TRBJ2-7	CASSEGSYEQYF	TGTGCTAGTAGTGAGGGCTCCTACGAGCAGTACTTC
TRBV29-1	TRBD2	NA	TRBJ2-2	CSVERPRGVGGTGELFF	TGCAGCGTTGAGCGACCCCGGGGGGTTGGCGGCACCGGGGAGCTGTTTTTT
TRBV11-2	NA	once	TRBJ1-1	CASSQPQGNTEAFF	TGTGCCAGCAGCCAACCACAGGGGAACACTGAAGCTTTCTTT
TRBV6-7	NA	NA	TRBJ1-1	CASSPPRGIEAFF	TGTGCCAGCAGCCCCCCGCGAGGGATTGAAGCTTTCTTT
TRBV12-3/TRBV12-4	NA	NA	TRBJ2-1	CASSLGSPGVEFF	TGTGCCAGCAGTTTAGGCAGCCCGGGGGTTGAGTTCTTC
TRBV5-5	TRBD1	NA	TRBJ1-4	CASSPGTGMEKLFF	TGTGCCAGCAGCCCCGGGACAGGGATGGAAAAACTGTTTTTT
TRBV7-6	NA	NA	TRBJ2-2	CASSRLTNTGELFF	TGTGCCAGCAGCCGACTAACGAACACCGGGGAGCTGTTTTTT
TRBV12-5	NA	NA	TRBJ1-2	CASGLAGDNYGYTF	TGTGCTAGTGGTTTGGCAGGGGATAACTATGGCTACACCTTC
TRBV11-2	NA	NA	TRBJ2-2	CASSLRTVSNTGELFF	TGTGCCAGCAGCCTCCGGACAGTTTCGAACACCGGGGAGCTGTTTTTT
TRBV16	NA	NA	TRBJ1-5	CASSQYQDISNQPQHF	TGTGCCAGCAGCCAATATCAGGATATTAGCAATCAGCCCCAGCATTTT
TRBV7-9	NA	NA	TRBJ1-1	CASSLEVDSTEAFF	TGTGCCAGCAGCTTAGAAGTAGACAGCACTGAAGCTTTCTTT
TRBV27	NA	NA	TRBJ2-1	CASSLLPAGSNEQFF	TGTGCCAGCAGTTTACTCCCTGCGGGGTCGAATGAGCAGTTCTTC
TRBV27	NA	NA	TRBJ2-7	CASSFEAGEQYF	TGTGCCAGCAGTTTCGAGGCGGGCGAGCAGTACTTC
TRBV2	NA	NA	TRBJ1-2	CASSVRDFYTF	TGTGCCAGCAGTGTGCGAGATTTCTACACCTTC
TRBV7-8	TRBD1	few	TRBJ1-5	CASSLLDRGKQPQHF	TGTGCCAGCAGCTTACTAGACAGGGGGAAACAGCCCCAGCATTTT
TRBV6-6	TRBD1	NA	TRBJ2-1	CASYWGTGHNEQFF	TGTGCCAGCTACTGGGGGACAGGCCACAATGAGCAGTTCTTC